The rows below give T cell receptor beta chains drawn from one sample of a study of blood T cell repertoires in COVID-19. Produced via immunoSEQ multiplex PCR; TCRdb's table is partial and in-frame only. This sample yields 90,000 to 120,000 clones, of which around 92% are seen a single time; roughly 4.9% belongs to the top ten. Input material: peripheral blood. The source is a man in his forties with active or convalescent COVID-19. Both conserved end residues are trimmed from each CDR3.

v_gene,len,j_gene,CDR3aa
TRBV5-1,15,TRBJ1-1,ASSLVTATLQGTEAF
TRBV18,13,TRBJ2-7,ASSPPGQGRYEQY
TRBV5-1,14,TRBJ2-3,ASSLDPSGNTDTQY
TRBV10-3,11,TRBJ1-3,ATGEVSGNTIY
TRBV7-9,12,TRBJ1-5,ASSLMGADQPQH
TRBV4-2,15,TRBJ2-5,ASSQDVGGVNQETQY
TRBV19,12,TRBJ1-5,ASSIGASNQPQH
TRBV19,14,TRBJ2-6,ASSVTTGTGANVLT
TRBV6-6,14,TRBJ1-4,ASSYRRTGGGEKLF
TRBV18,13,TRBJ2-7,ASHSSDSRLGEQY
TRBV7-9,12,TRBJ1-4,ASNLGLSNEKLF
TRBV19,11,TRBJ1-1,ASRGTVGTEAF
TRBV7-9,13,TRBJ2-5,ASSLMTGGPETQY
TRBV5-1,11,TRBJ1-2,ASRETGNYGYT
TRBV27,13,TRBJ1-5,ASSPGTGGNQPQH
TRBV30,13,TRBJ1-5,AWSLGQKSNQPQH
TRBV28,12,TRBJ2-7,ASTTQGADHEQY
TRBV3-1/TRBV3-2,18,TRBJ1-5,ASSQPWTAASKYSNQPQH
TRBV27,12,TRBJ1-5,ASRSQGWNQPQH
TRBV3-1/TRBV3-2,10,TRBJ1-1,ASSSGQREAF
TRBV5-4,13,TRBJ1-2,ASSLDLGAPYGYT
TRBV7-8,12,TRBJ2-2,ASSPGGGTGELF
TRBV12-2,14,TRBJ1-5,ASRLPEDRCNQPQH
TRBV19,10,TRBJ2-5,ASRQQQETQY
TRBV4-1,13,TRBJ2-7,ASSLEQGVNYEQY
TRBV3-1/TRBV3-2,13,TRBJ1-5,ASSQGQEAGQPQH
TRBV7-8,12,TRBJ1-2,ASSLVAGGRGYT
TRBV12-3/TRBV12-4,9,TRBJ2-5,ASRFEETQY